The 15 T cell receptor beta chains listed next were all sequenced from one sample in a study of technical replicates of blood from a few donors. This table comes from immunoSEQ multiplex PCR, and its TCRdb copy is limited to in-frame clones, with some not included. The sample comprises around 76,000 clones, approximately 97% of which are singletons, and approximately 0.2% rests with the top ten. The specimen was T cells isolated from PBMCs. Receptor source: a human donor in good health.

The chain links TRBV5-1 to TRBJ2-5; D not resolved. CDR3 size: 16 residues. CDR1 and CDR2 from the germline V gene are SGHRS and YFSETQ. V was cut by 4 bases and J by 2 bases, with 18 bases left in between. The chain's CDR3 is CASSLQPLRIQETQYF. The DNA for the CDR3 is TGCGCCAGCAGCCTACAACCCCTCAGGATACAAGAGACCCAGTACTTC.

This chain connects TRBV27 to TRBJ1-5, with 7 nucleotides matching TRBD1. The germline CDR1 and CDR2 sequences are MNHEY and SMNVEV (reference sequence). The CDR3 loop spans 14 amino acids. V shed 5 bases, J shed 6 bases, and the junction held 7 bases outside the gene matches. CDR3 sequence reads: CASSATGTGQPQHF. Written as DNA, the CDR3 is TGTGCCAGCAGTGCGACAGGGACCGGTCAGCCCCAGCATTTT.

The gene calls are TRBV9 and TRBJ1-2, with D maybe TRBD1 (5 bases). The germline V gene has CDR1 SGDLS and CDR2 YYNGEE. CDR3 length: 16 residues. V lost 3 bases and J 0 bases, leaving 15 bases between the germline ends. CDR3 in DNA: TGTGCCAGCAGCGCCCCAAGGGGTGACGCTAACTATGGCTACACCTTC. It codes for CASSAPRGDANYGYTF.

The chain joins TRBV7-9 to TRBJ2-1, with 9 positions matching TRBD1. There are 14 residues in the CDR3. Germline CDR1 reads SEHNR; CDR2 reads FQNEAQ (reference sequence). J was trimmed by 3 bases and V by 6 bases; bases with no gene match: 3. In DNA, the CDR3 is TGTGCCAGCAGTTCGGACAGGGGCTACAATGAGCAGTTCTTC. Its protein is CASSSDRGYNEQFF. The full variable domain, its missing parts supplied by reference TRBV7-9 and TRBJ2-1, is DTGVSQNPRHKITKRGQNVTFRCDPISEHNRLYWYRQTLGQGPEFLTYFQNEAQLEKSRLLSDRFSAERPKGSFSTLEIQRTEQGDSAMYLCASSSDRGYNEQFFGPGTRLTVL.

The CDR3 protein is CASSFHRGNQPQHF. CDR3 DNA sequence: TGTGCCAGCAGTTTTCACAGGGGAAATCAGCCCCAGCATTTT. J is TRBJ1-5 and V is TRBV28; 7 bases are a match to TRBD1. Germline CDR1 MDHEN, CDR2 SYDVKM. This CDR3 contains 14 residues. V dropped 3 bases and J dropped 4; count of bases not matched to a gene: 3.

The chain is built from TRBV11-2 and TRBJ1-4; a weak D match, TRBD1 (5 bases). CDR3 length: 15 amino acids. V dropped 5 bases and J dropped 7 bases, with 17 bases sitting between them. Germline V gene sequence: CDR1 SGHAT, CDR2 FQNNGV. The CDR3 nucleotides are TGTGCCAGCAGCGGACGTCAGGGAAAGGGTGAAAAACTGTTTTTT. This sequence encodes CASSGRQGKGEKLFF.

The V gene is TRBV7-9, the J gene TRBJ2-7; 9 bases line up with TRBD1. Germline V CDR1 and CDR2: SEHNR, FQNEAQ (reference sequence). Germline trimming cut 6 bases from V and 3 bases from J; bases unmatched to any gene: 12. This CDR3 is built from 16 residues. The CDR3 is CASSDPGQGSSYEQYF. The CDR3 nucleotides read TGTGCCAGCAGTGACCCGGGACAGGGAAGCAGCTACGAGCAGTACTTC.

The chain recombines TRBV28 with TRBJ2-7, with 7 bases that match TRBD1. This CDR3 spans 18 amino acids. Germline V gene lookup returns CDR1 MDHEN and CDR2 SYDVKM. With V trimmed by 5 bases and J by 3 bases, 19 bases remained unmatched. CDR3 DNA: TGTGCCAGCAGTACCTACAAAAGACAGGGAGAGATCGGCTACGAGCAGTACTTC. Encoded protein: CASSTYKRQGEIGYEQYF. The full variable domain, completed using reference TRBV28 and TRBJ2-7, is DVKVTQSSRYLVKRTGEKVFLECVQDMDHENMFWYRQDPGLGLRLIYFSYDVKMKEKGDIPEGYSVSREKKERFSLILESASTNQTSMYLCASSTYKRQGEIGYEQYFGPGTRLTVT.

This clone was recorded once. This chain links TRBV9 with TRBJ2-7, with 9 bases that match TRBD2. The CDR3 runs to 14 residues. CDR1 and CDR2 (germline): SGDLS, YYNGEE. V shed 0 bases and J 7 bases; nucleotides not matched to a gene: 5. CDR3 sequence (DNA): TGTGCCAGCAGCGTAGAAGCGGGAGGTCGTGAGCAGTACTTC. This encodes CASSVEAGGREQYF. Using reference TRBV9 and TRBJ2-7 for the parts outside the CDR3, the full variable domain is DSGVTQTPKHLITATGQRVTLRCSPRSGDLSVYWYQQSLDQGLQFLIQYYNGEERAKGNILERFSAQQFPDLHSELNLSSLELGDSALYFCASSVEAGGREQYFGPGTRLTVT.

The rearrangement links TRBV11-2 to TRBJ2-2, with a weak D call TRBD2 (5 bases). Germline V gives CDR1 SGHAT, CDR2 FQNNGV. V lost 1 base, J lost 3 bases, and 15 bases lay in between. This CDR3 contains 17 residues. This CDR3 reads CASSLGSGSGDTGELFF. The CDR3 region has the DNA TGTGCCAGCAGCTTAGGGTCGGGGTCTGGGGACACCGGGGAGCTGTTTTTT. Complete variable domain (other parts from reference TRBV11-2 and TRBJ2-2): EAGVAQSPRYKIIEKRQSVAFWCNPISGHATLYWYQQILGQGPKLLIQFQNNGVVDDSQLPKDRFSAERLKGVDSTLKIQPAKLEDSAVYLCASSLGSGSGDTGELFFGEGSRLTVL.

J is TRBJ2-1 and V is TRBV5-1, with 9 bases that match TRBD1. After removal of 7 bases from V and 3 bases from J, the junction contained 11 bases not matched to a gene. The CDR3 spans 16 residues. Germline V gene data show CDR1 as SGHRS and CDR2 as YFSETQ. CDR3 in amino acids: CASYPVRDRVYNEQFF. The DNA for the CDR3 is TGCGCCAGCTACCCCGTCCGGGACAGGGTCTACAATGAGCAGTTCTTC. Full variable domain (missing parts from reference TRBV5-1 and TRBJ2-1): KAGVTQTPRYLIKTRGQQVTLSCSPISGHRSVSWYQQTPGQGLQFLFEYFSETQRNKGNFPGRFSGRQFSNSRSEMNVSTLELGDSALYLCASYPVRDRVYNEQFFGPGTRLTVL.

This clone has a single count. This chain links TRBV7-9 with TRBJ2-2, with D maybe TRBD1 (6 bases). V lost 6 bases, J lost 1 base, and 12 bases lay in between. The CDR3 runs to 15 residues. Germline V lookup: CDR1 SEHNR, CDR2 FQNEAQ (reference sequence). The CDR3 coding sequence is TGTGCCAGCAGTCATCCGGGACAGAACACCGGGGAGCTGTTTTTT. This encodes CASSHPGQNTGELFF. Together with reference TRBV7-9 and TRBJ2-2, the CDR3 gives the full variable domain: DTGVSQNPRHKITKRGQNVTFRCDPISEHNRLYWYRQTLGQGPEFLTYFQNEAQLEKSRLLSDRFSAERPKGSFSTLEIQRTEQGDSAMYLCASSHPGQNTGELFFGEGSRLTVL.

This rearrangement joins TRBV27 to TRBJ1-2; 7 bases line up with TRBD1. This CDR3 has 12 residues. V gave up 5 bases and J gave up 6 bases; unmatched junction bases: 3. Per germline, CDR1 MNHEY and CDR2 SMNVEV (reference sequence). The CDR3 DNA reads TGTGCCAGCAGTCTGGACAGGCATGGCTACACCTTC. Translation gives CASSLDRHGYTF.

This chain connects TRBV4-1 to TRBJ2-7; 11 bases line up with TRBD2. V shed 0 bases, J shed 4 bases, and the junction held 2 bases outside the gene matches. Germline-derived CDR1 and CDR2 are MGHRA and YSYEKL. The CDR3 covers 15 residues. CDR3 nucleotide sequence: TGCGCCAGCAGCCAAGAGACTAGCGGGAATTACGAGCAGTACTTC. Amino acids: CASSQETSGNYEQYF.

CDR3 protein: CASGRDTRYEQYF. DNA for the CDR3: TGCGCCAGCGGCCGGGACACTCGATACGAGCAGTACTTC. The chain recombines TRBV5-1 with TRBJ2-7; D perhaps matches TRBD1 (6 bases). Germline CDR1 SGHRS, CDR2 YFSETQ. The V gene lost 7 bases and the J gene lost 4 bases, with 15 bases spanning the gap. The length of the CDR3 is 13 residues.